At least ten counts were recorded for the clone carrying this T cell receptor (beta chain). Its antigen is as yet unknown. This sample was included in a study of T cells in Graves' hyperthyroidism and ophthalmopathy. The study, taken as a whole, reports: Blood also held most thyroid clonotypes expanded beyond 0.001.

CDR3 length: 11 residues. Germline CDR1 is SEHNR and CDR2 is FQNEAQ (reference sequence). V was cut by 8 bases and J by 7 bases, with 11 bases left in between. The blood was taken when hyperthyroidism was first diagnosed, before any ophthalmopathy symptoms showed up. PBMCs stemmed from under 11 ml fresh peripheral blood. Amplification targeted TCR beta CDR3 regions from RNA transcripts. In the first-round RT-PCR of the TCR CDR3, the HTBI primer set was used. TCRdb re-derived calls from the multiplex PCR reads in MiXCR, one entry per CDR3 protein. The data show under 300,000 distinct CDR3 sequences, roughly 15% seen once.

The rearrangement uses TRBV7-9 and TRBJ1-1; D is unresolved. Sequences were obtained from blood. The receptor was derived from a woman in her fifties or sixties with Graves' hyperthyroidism that later progressed to Graves' ophthalmopathy. In DNA, the CDR3 is TGTGCCAGCCAAGCAGTGGGTGAAGCTTTCTTT. Its protein is CASQAVGEAFF.